The 17 T cell receptor beta chains presented below share a single source sample, sequenced in a study of T cell responses to AZD1222 COVID-19 vaccine. TCRdb's copy holds only in-frame clones and misses some; the assay was immunoSEQ multiplex PCR. The data show tens of thousands of clones, roughly four fifths seen once. The material sequenced was peripheral blood, taken on day 0 of AZD1222 vaccination. The receptor source for this set is an adult in good health.

V and J are TRBV5-6 and TRBJ1-1; possibly TRBD1 for D (5 bases). The CDR3 is 15 residues long. The germline V gene encodes CDR1 SGHDT and CDR2 YYEEEE. The ends were cut back, 1 base at V and 5 bases at J, with 15 bases in the middle. DNA for the CDR3: TGTGCCAGCAGCTTGACTCCCAGGGAAGTAACTGAAGCTTTCTTT. Protein: CASSLTPREVTEAFF.

The rearrangement joins TRBV9 to TRBJ1-1; D unresolved. Trimming took 3 bases from V and 1 from J, leaving 7 bases between them. In germline, CDR1 is SGDLS, CDR2 YYNGEE. The CDR3 totals 13 residues. The CDR3 DNA sequence: TGTGCCAGCAGCGGGATGACGAACACTGAAGCTTTCTTT. This translates into CASSGMTNTEAFF.

The chain couples TRBV5-6 to TRBJ1-4, with D unresolved. CDR1 and CDR2 (germline): SGHDT, YYEEEE. The CDR3 covers 15 residues. Trimming removed 1 base from V and 5 bases from J, with 12 bases in between. Here the CDR3 reads CASSLIGRTNEKLFF. As DNA, the CDR3 is TGTGCCAGCAGCTTGATTGGGCGGACGAATGAAAAACTGTTTTTT. Drawing the rest from reference TRBV5-6 and TRBJ1-4, the complete variable domain is DAGVTQSPTHLIKTRGQQVTLRCSPKSGHDTVSWYQQALGQGPQFIFQYYEEEERQRGNFPDRFSGHQFPNYSSELNVNALLLGDSALYLCASSLIGRTNEKLFFGSGTQLSVL.

V gene TRBV7-3 combines with J gene TRBJ2-1; TRBD2 agrees at 12 bases. There are 15 residues in the CDR3. V shed 3 bases and J 7 bases; nucleotides not matched to a gene: 4. The germline gives CDR1 SGHTA, CDR2 FQGTGA. CDR3 sequence: CASSFLAGGPNEQFF. As DNA, the CDR3 is TGTGCCAGCAGCTTTCTAGCGGGGGGGCCAAATGAGCAGTTCTTC. The whole variable domain, filled in from reference TRBV7-3 and TRBJ2-1, reads GAGVSQTPSNKVTEKGKYVELRCDPISGHTALYWYRQSLGQGPEFLIYFQGTGAADDSGLPNDRFFAVRPEGSVSTLKIQRTERGDSAVYLCASSFLAGGPNEQFFGPGTRLTVL.

The chain uses TRBV11-3 and TRBJ1-3, with no clear D. Trimming took 0 bases from V and 0 from J, leaving 12 bases between them. Germline V lookup: CDR1 SGHNT, CDR2 YENEEA. The CDR3 spans 17 residues. The CDR3 DNA is TGTGCCAGCAGCTTAGATGTTTCGGCGGCCTCTGGAAACACCATATATTTT. Residues: CASSLDVSAASGNTIYF.

This clone was counted between two and nine times. The CDR3 DNA reads TGTGCCAGCAGTTACGGGACGCTGAACACTGAAGCTTTCTTT. Residues: CASSYGTLNTEAFF. The chain joins TRBV6-2 or TRBV6-3 to TRBJ1-1, with D perhaps TRBD1 (5 bases). Trimming pared 2 bases from V and 0 bases from J, leaving 7 bases between. The CDR3 is 14 amino acids. The germline CDR1 and CDR2 sequences are MNHEY and SVGEGT.

The chain has TRBV21-1 and TRBJ2-7; TRBD2 was called by the table and not checked on the DNA. TRBV21-1 is flagged as a pseudogene. This CDR3 region has 14 residues. Here the CDR3 DNA reads TGTGCCAGCAGCAAAGCCCAGGGAGGCAACGAGCAGTACTTC. As protein: CASSKAQGGNEQYF.

The rearrangement links TRBV7-6 to TRBJ1-4; D not certain. The CDR3 is 12 residues long. Trimming took 4 bases from V and 11 from J, leaving 11 bases between them. The germline V gene encodes CDR1 SGHVS and CDR2 FNYEAQ. The CDR3 nucleotides read TGTGCCAGCAGCTCGACGACGGGGAAACTGTTTTTT. It yields the protein CASSSTTGKLFF.

The chain couples TRBV5-6 to TRBJ1-6; TRBD1 matches at 8 bases. CDR1 is SGHDT and CDR2 is YYEEEE in the germline V gene. The trim removed 4 bases at V and 10 bases at J, leaving 4 bases unmatched. The CDR3 spans 13 residues. CDR3 sequence (DNA): TGTGCCAGCAGCCAGGACAGGGACTCACCCCTCCACTTT. It yields the protein CASSQDRDSPLHF.

This clone has a handful of counts. This rearrangement joins TRBV25-1 to TRBJ1-6; D call uncertain. CDR1 is MGHDK and CDR2 is SYGVNS in the germline V gene. V shed 3 bases and J shed 9 bases, with 15 bases lying between them. The CDR3 sequence is 15 residues long. DNA of the CDR3: TGTGCCAGCAGTGAGGACGGCAATAGCATTTCACCCCTCCACTTT. Translated, it gives CASSEDGNSISPLHF.

The CDR3 loop is CASSLQPTGELFF. CDR3 DNA sequence: TGTGCCAGCAGTCTACAGCCCACCGGGGAGCTGTTTTTT. This chain joins TRBV28 and TRBJ2-2, with D unresolved. The germline V gene encodes CDR1 MDHEN and CDR2 SYDVKM. This CDR3 has 13 residues. Trimming shortened V by 5 bases and J by 4 bases, and 8 bases separated the two germline ends.

J is TRBJ2-7 and V is TRBV2; D is possibly TRBD2 (6 bases). V was cut by 5 bases and J by 0 bases, with 11 bases left in between. The CDR3 has 14 residues. Germline CDR1 and CDR2: SNHLY and FYNNEI. The CDR3 region has the DNA TGTGCCAGCAGTCCTCGACTAGGCTCCTACGAGCAGTACTTC. Translating it yields CASSPRLGSYEQYF.

This chain joins TRBV2 and TRBJ1-1; no definite D call. The CDR3 is 12 residues long. Germline V gene lookup returns CDR1 SNHLY and CDR2 FYNNEI. V was trimmed by 6 bases and J by 0 bases, leaving 5 bases between them. CDR3 DNA: TGTGCCAGCAGATTAATGAACACTGAAGCTTTCTTT. The encoded protein is CASRLMNTEAFF.

This sequence joins TRBV5-5 and TRBJ1-2, with a possible D match to TRBD1 (5 bases). V was pared by 2 bases and J by 8 bases, with 13 bases between. The CDR3 loop spans 13 amino acids. In germline, CDR1 is SGHKS, CDR2 YYEKEE (reference sequence). The CDR3 protein is CASSLNGGHGYTF. CDR3 bases: TGTGCCAGCAGCTTAAACGGGGGTCACGGCTACACCTTC.

The genes are TRBV5-6 and TRBJ2-1; TRBD1 matches 7 bases. CDR1 and CDR2 (germline): SGHDT, YYEEEE. This CDR3 is built from 15 residues. V was pared by 4 bases and J by 4 bases, with 8 bases of the junction left unmatched. CDR3 protein: CASSLGGTLYNEQFF. The CDR3 bases are TGTGCCAGCAGCCTAGGGGGCACCCTATACAATGAGCAGTTCTTC. The full variable domain, in which reference TRBV5-6 and TRBJ2-1 provide the parts outside the CDR3, is DAGVTQSPTHLIKTRGQQVTLRCSPKSGHDTVSWYQQALGQGPQFIFQYYEEEERQRGNFPDRFSGHQFPNYSSELNVNALLLGDSALYLCASSLGGTLYNEQFFGPGTRLTVL.

The rearrangement links TRBV5-4 to TRBJ1-1, with D maybe TRBD1 (5 bases). Trimming pared 1 base from V and 5 bases from J, leaving 12 bases between. This CDR3 is 14 amino acids long. Germline CDR1 is SGHNT and CDR2 is YYREEE (reference sequence). The CDR3 DNA sequence: TGTGCCAGCAGCTTGTCCTGGGGGTCGACTGAAGCTTTCTTT. Its translation: CASSLSWGSTEAFF.

The chain recombines TRBV2 with TRBJ2-3; a weak D match, TRBD2 (6 bases). This CDR3 comprises 15 residues. The germline V gene encodes CDR1 SNHLY and CDR2 FYNNEI. Trimming took off 9 bases at V and 0 bases at J, with 16 bases between the two ends. DNA for the CDR3: TGTGCCAGTGGGACTGGAGCCACTAGCACAGATACGCAGTATTTT. Amino acid sequence: CASGTGATSTDTQYF.